This is a list of T cell receptor beta chains from one sample in a study of control samples from healthy donors and cancer patients. The data were produced by immunoSEQ multiplex PCR, yet TCRdb's version contains in-frame clones alone and is incomplete. The table lists around 78,000 clones, 94% of them singletons, with 4.8% in the top ten. What was sequenced was blood. Every receptor here comes from a woman in her late teens or twenties in good health. The CDR3 runs from the conserved cysteine through the conserved F or W. Fields, in order: CDR3 length, clone size, D gene, V gene, J gene, CDR3 DNA, CDR3 protein. D genes are given only for firm matches. Clone sizes are given selectively: once, few, many, or a class where the clone is expanded.

CDR3 length: 15
clone size: -
D gene: -
V gene: TRBV5-1
J gene: TRBJ2-7
CDR3 DNA: TGCGCCAGCAGCCCGTCCGGGGCGGTTAGGAACGAGCAGTACTTC
CDR3 protein: CASSPSGAVRNEQYF

CDR3 length: 17
clone size: -
D gene: TRBD2
V gene: TRBV28
J gene: TRBJ2-1
CDR3 DNA: TGTGCCAGCAGTTCCAAGAAGACTAGCGGCGATTACAATGAGCAGTTCTTC
CDR3 protein: CASSSKKTSGDYNEQFF

CDR3 length: 17
clone size: -
D gene: TRBD1
V gene: TRBV10-3
J gene: TRBJ1-1
CDR3 DNA: TGTGCCATCAGTGAGTCAGACAGGGGATTCCCGAACACTGAAGCTTTCTTT
CDR3 protein: CAISESDRGFPNTEAFF

CDR3 length: 13
clone size: -
D gene: -
V gene: TRBV4-1
J gene: TRBJ2-1
CDR3 DNA: TGCGCCAGCAGCCAATCGTTGAGCTATGAGCAGTTCTTC
CDR3 protein: CASSQSLSYEQFF

CDR3 length: 14
clone size: -
D gene: TRBD2
V gene: TRBV29-1
J gene: TRBJ2-7
CDR3 DNA: TGCAGCGTTGAGACTAGCGGGAACACTCTCGGGCAGTACTTC
CDR3 protein: CSVETSGNTLGQYF

CDR3 length: 12
clone size: -
D gene: -
V gene: TRBV24-1
J gene: TRBJ2-3
CDR3 DNA: TGTGCCACCGGGGGAAGGACAGATACGCAGTATTTT
CDR3 protein: CATGGRTDTQYF

CDR3 length: 18
clone size: -
D gene: TRBD1
V gene: TRBV18
J gene: TRBJ2-7
CDR3 DNA: TGTGCCAGCTCACCAATTGGGACAGGGGCTGAAAGCTCCTACGAGCAGTACTTC
CDR3 protein: CASSPIGTGAESSYEQYF

CDR3 length: 14
clone size: -
D gene: TRBD2
V gene: TRBV28
J gene: TRBJ2-1
CDR3 DNA: TGTGCCAGCAGTGTCCGCGGGGGGCGGGATGAGCAGTTCTTC
CDR3 protein: CASSVRGGRDEQFF

CDR3 length: 13
clone size: -
D gene: -
V gene: TRBV3-1/TRBV3-2
J gene: TRBJ2-2
CDR3 DNA: TGTGCCAGCAGCAACGCGAACACCGGGGAGCTGTTTTTT
CDR3 protein: CASSNANTGELFF

CDR3 length: 18
clone size: -
D gene: TRBD2
V gene: TRBV27
J gene: TRBJ2-1
CDR3 DNA: TGTGCCAGCAGTTATACGGGACTAGCGGGAGGGCCGTACAATGAGCAGTTCTTC
CDR3 protein: CASSYTGLAGGPYNEQFF

CDR3 length: 12
clone size: -
D gene: -
V gene: TRBV7-8
J gene: TRBJ1-5
CDR3 DNA: TGTGCCAGCAGCTTACCAAATCAGCCCCAGCATTTT
CDR3 protein: CASSLPNQPQHF

CDR3 length: 15
clone size: -
D gene: -
V gene: TRBV18
J gene: TRBJ2-7
CDR3 DNA: TGTGCCAGCTCACCACCAAGGACGTCAGACTACGAGCAGTACTTC
CDR3 protein: CASSPPRTSDYEQYF

CDR3 length: 13
clone size: -
D gene: TRBD1
V gene: TRBV28
J gene: TRBJ1-2
CDR3 DNA: TGTGCCAGCACGACAGGGGATGGTTTCGGCTACACCTTC
CDR3 protein: CASTTGDGFGYTF

CDR3 length: 14
clone size: once
D gene: -
V gene: TRBV7-8
J gene: TRBJ2-1
CDR3 DNA: TGTGCCAGCAGCTTATTTGGTGCCCACAATGAGCAGTTCTTC
CDR3 protein: CASSLFGAHNEQFF

CDR3 length: 13
clone size: -
D gene: -
V gene: TRBV5-6
J gene: TRBJ2-7
CDR3 DNA: TGTGCCAGCAGCCCATGGGACCGCTACGAGCAGTACTTC
CDR3 protein: CASSPWDRYEQYF

CDR3 length: 16
clone size: few
D gene: TRBD2
V gene: TRBV7-9
J gene: TRBJ2-3
CDR3 DNA: TGTGCCAGCAGCCCGAAGACTAGCGGGAGGTCAGATACGCAGTATTTT
CDR3 protein: CASSPKTSGRSDTQYF

CDR3 length: 15
clone size: -
D gene: -
V gene: TRBV19
J gene: TRBJ1-5
CDR3 DNA: TGTGCCAGTAGTCAGACTCCTTTTAGGAATCAGCCCCAGCATTTT
CDR3 protein: CASSQTPFRNQPQHF

CDR3 length: 11
clone size: -
D gene: -
V gene: TRBV6-6
J gene: TRBJ1-1
CDR3 DNA: TGTGCCAGCAGTTTTGACTATGAAGCTTTCTTT
CDR3 protein: CASSFDYEAFF

CDR3 length: 13
clone size: -
D gene: -
V gene: TRBV28
J gene: TRBJ1-2
CDR3 DNA: TGTGCCAGCAGTTTCCAGGGTTGGTATGGCTACACCTTC
CDR3 protein: CASSFQGWYGYTF

CDR3 length: 13
clone size: -
D gene: TRBD1
V gene: TRBV5-6
J gene: TRBJ1-2
CDR3 DNA: TGTGCCAGCAGCTTAGACAGGGACTATGGCTACACCTTC
CDR3 protein: CASSLDRDYGYTF

CDR3 length: 14
clone size: -
D gene: TRBD2
V gene: TRBV9
J gene: TRBJ2-2
CDR3 DNA: TGTGCCAGCAAGACTAGCGGAGACACCGGGGAGCTGTTTTTT
CDR3 protein: CASKTSGDTGELFF

CDR3 length: 19
clone size: -
D gene: TRBD2
V gene: TRBV15
J gene: TRBJ2-3
CDR3 DNA: TGTGCCACCAGCAGAGGCGGGACTAGCGGGGGGACTAGCACAGATACGCAGTATTTT
CDR3 protein: CATSRGGTSGGTSTDTQYF

CDR3 length: 12
clone size: few
D gene: -
V gene: TRBV5-4
J gene: TRBJ2-7
CDR3 DNA: TGTGCCAGCAGCTTGGTTGGTACCGAGCAGTACTTC
CDR3 protein: CASSLVGTEQYF

CDR3 length: 15
clone size: -
D gene: TRBD2
V gene: TRBV5-1
J gene: TRBJ2-2
CDR3 DNA: TGCGCCAGCAGCTCGACTAGCATGAACACCGGGGAGCTGTTTTTT
CDR3 protein: CASSSTSMNTGELFF

CDR3 length: 16
clone size: -
D gene: -
V gene: TRBV28
J gene: TRBJ1-6
CDR3 DNA: TGTGCCAGCATCTATCACGGGGGCCGGAATAATTCACCCCTCCACTTT
CDR3 protein: CASIYHGGRNNSPLHF

CDR3 length: 16
clone size: -
D gene: -
V gene: TRBV11-2
J gene: TRBJ1-4
CDR3 DNA: TGTGTCAGCAGCTTACGAACGACAGAACCTAATGAAAAACTGTTTTTT
CDR3 protein: CVSSLRTTEPNEKLFF

CDR3 length: 16
clone size: -
D gene: TRBD2
V gene: TRBV6-4
J gene: TRBJ2-3
CDR3 DNA: TGTGCCAGCAGTGCCCTAGCGGGGGGCCACACAGATACGCAGTATTTT
CDR3 protein: CASSALAGGHTDTQYF

CDR3 length: 14
clone size: -
D gene: -
V gene: TRBV11-2
J gene: TRBJ2-1
CDR3 DNA: TGTGCCAGCAGCCAACGGGCCTCCTACAATGAGCAGTTCTTC
CDR3 protein: CASSQRASYNEQFF

CDR3 length: 17
clone size: -
D gene: -
V gene: TRBV5-1
J gene: TRBJ1-4
CDR3 DNA: TGCGCCAGCAGCCCATCCTTTGTGCAGGGGCTATATGAAAAACTGTTTTTT
CDR3 protein: CASSPSFVQGLYEKLFF

CDR3 length: 13
clone size: -
D gene: -
V gene: TRBV12-3/TRBV12-4
J gene: TRBJ2-5
CDR3 DNA: TGTGCCAGCAGCACGGGACGCCAAGAGACCCAGTACTTC
CDR3 protein: CASSTGRQETQYF

CDR3 length: 18
clone size: -
D gene: TRBD2
V gene: TRBV6-2/TRBV6-3
J gene: TRBJ2-7
CDR3 DNA: TGTGCCAGCAGTTACCCTGCAGGGACTAGCGGGATGATCTACGAGCAGTACTTC
CDR3 protein: CASSYPAGTSGMIYEQYF

CDR3 length: 13
clone size: -
D gene: -
V gene: TRBV19
J gene: TRBJ1-5
CDR3 DNA: TGTGCCACATGGGTGGGGGGTCCGGAGCCCCAGCATTTT
CDR3 protein: CATWVGGPEPQHF

CDR3 length: 13
clone size: -
D gene: TRBD1
V gene: TRBV10-3
J gene: TRBJ1-1
CDR3 DNA: TGTGCCATCAGTGAGACAGGGGTCACTGAAGCTTTCTTT
CDR3 protein: CAISETGVTEAFF

CDR3 length: 15
clone size: -
D gene: -
V gene: TRBV19
J gene: TRBJ2-1
CDR3 DNA: TGTGCCAGTAGTATCGATCTAATATTAAACAATGAGCAGTTCTTC
CDR3 protein: CASSIDLILNNEQFF

CDR3 length: 13
clone size: -
D gene: -
V gene: TRBV20-1
J gene: TRBJ2-7
CDR3 DNA: TGCAGTGCTAGTGCTATACAGGGTGGAGAGCAGTACTTC
CDR3 protein: CSASAIQGGEQYF

CDR3 length: 15
clone size: -
D gene: TRBD1
V gene: TRBV11-1
J gene: TRBJ1-6
CDR3 DNA: TGTGCCAGCAGCTTGACAGGGGGGACAAATTCACCCCTCCACTTT
CDR3 protein: CASSLTGGTNSPLHF

CDR3 length: 17
clone size: -
D gene: TRBD1
V gene: TRBV18
J gene: TRBJ1-1
CDR3 DNA: TGTGCCAGCTCACCAATGTTCCGGGACAGGGCTTTAGGTGAAGCTTTCTTT
CDR3 protein: CASSPMFRDRALGEAFF

CDR3 length: 14
clone size: once
D gene: -
V gene: TRBV6-4
J gene: TRBJ2-1
CDR3 DNA: TGTGCCAGCAGCACGGACGGGTCCTACAATGAGCAGTTCTTC
CDR3 protein: CASSTDGSYNEQFF

CDR3 length: 12
clone size: once
D gene: -
V gene: TRBV12-3/TRBV12-4
J gene: TRBJ1-1
CDR3 DNA: TGTGCCACCAAACTAATGGGCTATCGAGCTTTCTTT
CDR3 protein: CATKLMGYRAFF

CDR3 length: 13
clone size: -
D gene: -
V gene: TRBV27
J gene: TRBJ1-2
CDR3 DNA: TGTGCCAGCAGTCGCAGGGGTAACTATGGCTACACCTTC
CDR3 protein: CASSRRGNYGYTF

CDR3 length: 14
clone size: -
D gene: -
V gene: TRBV4-2
J gene: TRBJ2-1
CDR3 DNA: TGTGCCAGCAGCCCCTCGGTGAGTTCAAATGAGCAGTTCTTC
CDR3 protein: CASSPSVSSNEQFF

CDR3 length: 17
clone size: -
D gene: TRBD2
V gene: TRBV10-1
J gene: TRBJ2-7
CDR3 DNA: TGCGCCAGCAGTGAGTGGGATAGAGCGGGAGGGGGATACGAGCAGTACTTC
CDR3 protein: CASSEWDRAGGGYEQYF

CDR3 length: 15
clone size: -
D gene: -
V gene: TRBV5-4
J gene: TRBJ2-5
CDR3 DNA: TGTGCCAGCAGCTTAAGGGGCCAGATTCAAGAGACCCAGTACTTC
CDR3 protein: CASSLRGQIQETQYF

CDR3 length: 13
clone size: -
D gene: -
V gene: TRBV6-2/TRBV6-3
J gene: TRBJ1-2
CDR3 DNA: TGTGCCAGCAGCTCCTCTATGGACGGACGCTACACCTTC
CDR3 protein: CASSSSMDGRYTF

CDR3 length: 15
clone size: -
D gene: TRBD1
V gene: TRBV10-1
J gene: TRBJ2-2
CDR3 DNA: TGCGCCAGCAACGCCGGGACAGGGCACGCCGGGGAGCTGTTTTTT
CDR3 protein: CASNAGTGHAGELFF

CDR3 length: 15
clone size: -
D gene: -
V gene: TRBV24-1
J gene: TRBJ2-2
CDR3 DNA: TGTGCCACCGGACCTTCTGTCACCCACACCGGGGAGCTGTTTTTT
CDR3 protein: CATGPSVTHTGELFF

CDR3 length: 9
clone size: -
D gene: -
V gene: TRBV29-1
J gene: TRBJ1-1
CDR3 DNA: TGCAGCGTTGGTAGGGACCCAGATTTT
CDR3 protein: CSVGRDPDF

CDR3 length: 16
clone size: -
D gene: -
V gene: TRBV9
J gene: TRBJ1-2
CDR3 DNA: TGTGCCAGCAGCGTAGAACACTTTTCGGGGCACTATGGCTACACCTTC
CDR3 protein: CASSVEHFSGHYGYTF

CDR3 length: 15
clone size: -
D gene: -
V gene: TRBV7-2
J gene: TRBJ1-1
CDR3 DNA: TGTGCCAGCAGCCCCCGGACCGGATTGAACACTGAAGCTTTCTTT
CDR3 protein: CASSPRTGLNTEAFF

CDR3 length: 15
clone size: -
D gene: TRBD1
V gene: TRBV5-1
J gene: TRBJ1-6
CDR3 DNA: TGCGCCAGCTGCCGACGAGGGGCAGGGGGTTCACCCCTCCACTTT
CDR3 protein: CASCRRGAGGSPLHF

CDR3 length: 18
clone size: few
D gene: TRBD2
V gene: TRBV4-3
J gene: TRBJ2-5
CDR3 DNA: TGCGCCAGCAGCCAAGATCGGAGAAGCGGGAGGTACCAAGAGACCCAGTACTTC
CDR3 protein: CASSQDRRSGRYQETQYF